This T cell receptor beta chain was captured in a study of Tregs in tolerant kidney transplant recipients. Findings and limits, study-wide: Validation in larger populations is needed because few patients were studied.

As regards this clone: As yet, its antigen is unknown.

V lost 0 bases, J lost 0 bases, and 6 bases lay in between. The germline V gene encodes CDR1 LGHNA and CDR2 YSLEER. The CDR3 loop spans 14 amino acids. Profiling relied on immunoSEQ multiplex PCR, and the TCRdb table lists in-frame clones only, not all of them. The sample includes around 85,000 clones, around 93% of them seen just once. The starting material was Tregs from blood, obtained before the transplant. The J gene is TRBJ2-7, the V gene TRBV4-3; D gene ambiguous. This sequence was found in a human donor who received a combined kidney and bone marrow transplant. CDR3 protein: CASSQDVSSYEQYF. As DNA, the CDR3 is TGCGCCAGCAGCCAAGATGTTAGCTCCTACGAGCAGTACTTC.